This paragraph reports one T cell receptor (beta chain). CDR1 SGHRS and CDR2 YFSETQ come from the germline V gene. The CDR3 extends over 15 amino acids. The V segment lost 3 bases and the J segment 6 bases; nucleotides outside the gene matches: 5. Original data processing: Scientists estimated how many nucleated cells there were by amplifying reference gene primers. Data came from immunoSEQ multiplex PCR; TCRdb stores just in-frame clones and leaves some out. V, J and clone size derive from that table, while D and trimming were established from the DNA sequence. Of some 380,000 clones in the sample, roughly 89% were seen once. This record comes from a study of blood T cell repertoires in COVID-19.

The gene calls are TRBV5-1 and TRBJ2-1; TRBD2 agrees at 11 bases. The TCR comes from a man younger than 35 with active or convalescent COVID-19. Sequencing was performed on peripheral blood. The CDR3 bases are TGCGCCAGCAGCTCCCTTAGCGGGGGGGGCAATGAGCAGTTCTTC. It specifies CASSSLSGGGNEQFF.